The rows below give T cell receptor beta chains drawn from one sample of a study of blood T cell repertoires in COVID-19. Repertoires were generated with immunoSEQ multiplex PCR, while TCRdb's copy carries only in-frame clones and drops some. Here the sample spans a few hundred thousand clones, roughly 88% being singletons. The specimen sequenced was PBMCs or T cells enriched from blood (not recorded which). Source of these receptors: a man younger than 45 who had recovered from COVID-19. CDR3s include the opening cysteine and the closing phenylalanine or tryptophan. A D gene is named only where the DNA matches it firmly. Size tells how often a clone was seen (once, few, many) or the class of an expanded clone, and some rows leave it out.

j_call clone_size d_call v_call cdr3_aa cdr3_nt
TRBJ2-3 NA TRBD2 TRBV2 CASMVYSAGDTDTQYF TGTGCCAGCATGGTGTATTCGGCGGGAGACACAGATACGCAGTATTTT
TRBJ2-7 NA TRBD2 TRBV5-1 CASSLPLAGASYEQYF TGCGCCAGCAGCTTACCACTAGCGGGGGCGTCCTACGAGCAGTACTTC
TRBJ2-2 few NA TRBV3-1/TRBV3-2 CASSQVWNRENTGELFF TGTGCCAGCAGCCAAGTCTGGAACAGGGAAAACACCGGGGAGCTGTTTTTT
TRBJ1-5 NA NA TRBV4-2 CASSQVGGVDQPQHF TGTGCCAGCAGCCAAGTGGGAGGTGTCGATCAGCCCCAGCATTTT
TRBJ2-3 NA NA TRBV7-2 CASSLRMGGPTDTQYF TGTGCCAGCAGCTTAAGGATGGGGGGACCTACAGATACGCAGTATTTT
TRBJ2-4 NA NA TRBV15 CATSSLPWSGPLRYF TGTGCCACCAGCAGTCTTCCGTGGAGCGGGCCTCTCAGGTACTTC
TRBJ1-2 NA NA TRBV5-1 CASTRTGGSDGYTF TGCGCCAGCACTCGGACCGGAGGGAGCGATGGCTACACCTTC
TRBJ2-5 NA TRBD1 TRBV23-1 CASSQSRQGANQETQYF TGCGCCAGCAGTCAATCGCGGCAGGGGGCGAACCAAGAGACCCAGTACTTC
TRBJ1-1 NA NA TRBV6-5 CASYPQGENTEAFF TGTGCCAGCTATCCACAGGGAGAGAACACTGAAGCTTTCTTT
TRBJ2-7 NA NA TRBV6-5 CASRRDSHDEQYF TGTGCCAGCAGGCGGGACAGCCACGACGAGCAGTACTTC
TRBJ1-1 NA NA TRBV7-8 CASSLSGQLAGFTEAFF TGTGCCAGCAGCTTATCCGGACAGCTCGCGGGCTTCACTGAAGCTTTCTTT
TRBJ2-7 few TRBD1 TRBV7-9 CASSLEGAGGIRYF TGTGCCAGCAGCTTAGAGGGAGCAGGGGGTATACGGTACTTC
TRBJ2-1 NA TRBD2 TRBV19 CASSRTSGGYNEQFF TGTGCCAGTAGTAGGACTAGCGGGGGGTACAATGAGCAGTTCTTC
TRBJ1-2 NA NA TRBV5-6 CASSTDRVGGYTF TGTGCCAGCAGCACAGACAGAGTCGGGGGCTACACCTTC
TRBJ2-3 NA NA TRBV7-3 CASSLVGGQKDTQYF TGTGCCAGCAGCTTAGTGGGGGGTCAGAAAGATACGCAGTATTTT
TRBJ2-3 NA TRBD1 TRBV5-1 CASSLDGTGTDTQYF TGCGCCAGCAGCTTGGATGGGACAGGGACAGATACGCAGTATTTT
TRBJ1-1 NA NA TRBV4-1 CASSQDFPNTEAFF TGCGCCAGCAGCCAAGATTTTCCAAACACTGAAGCTTTCTTT
TRBJ1-6 NA NA TRBV11-2 CASSDPVRSYNSPLHF TGTGCCAGCAGCGACCCCGTGAGGTCCTATAATTCACCCCTCCACTTT
TRBJ1-2 NA NA TRBV6-8 CASGEGGAAYGYTF TGTGCCAGCGGCGAGGGGGGGGCGGCGTATGGCTACACCTTC
TRBJ2-5 once TRBD1 TRBV5-1 CASSFTGDRETQYF TGCGCCAGCAGCTTCACAGGGGATCGAGAGACCCAGTACTTC
TRBJ2-7 NA TRBD1 TRBV4-2 CASSQEGQSSYEQYF TGTGCCAGCAGCCAAGAGGGACAGTCCTCCTACGAGCAGTACTTC
TRBJ2-7 NA TRBD1 TRBV12-5 CASGPGQGWNEQYF TGTGCTAGTGGTCCGGGACAGGGGTGGAACGAGCAGTACTTC
TRBJ1-3 NA NA TRBV10-3 CAIRIQGLSGNTIYF TGTGCCATCAGAATCCAGGGGTTGTCCGGAAACACCATATATTTT
TRBJ1-6 NA NA TRBV7-3 CASSLLADSPLHF TGTGCCAGCAGCTTGTTGGCTGATTCACCCCTCCACTTT
TRBJ2-4 NA NA TRBV7-9 CASSLAGSQANIQYF TGTGCCAGCAGCTTAGCGGGCAGCCAGGCAAACATTCAGTACTTC
TRBJ1-3 NA NA TRBV7-9 CASSLVQVGNTIYF TGTGCCAGCAGCTTAGTTCAGGTGGGAAACACCATATATTTT
TRBJ1-2 NA NA TRBV13 CASSLGGGNGNYGYTF TGTGCCAGCAGCTTAGGTGGAGGGAATGGTAACTATGGCTACACCTTC
TRBJ1-2 few NA TRBV29-1 CSVANGGQEGGYTF TGCAGCGTTGCCAACGGGGGGCAGGAGGGTGGCTACACCTTC
TRBJ1-1 NA TRBD1 TRBV6-6 CASSTQGGTEAFF TGTGCCAGCAGTACACAGGGGGGCACTGAAGCTTTCTTT
TRBJ2-5 NA NA TRBV4-2 CASSQDLSSRLSFQETQYF TGTGCCAGCAGCCAAGATCTGAGTAGCCGCCTTTCATTCCAAGAGACCCAGTACTTC
TRBJ1-3 NA TRBD1 TRBV6-5 CASSPGTAGNTIYF TGTGCCAGCAGTCCGGGGACAGCTGGAAACACCATATATTTT
TRBJ1-2 many TRBD1 TRBV6-5 CASIKTGEANYGYTF TGTGCCAGCATCAAGACAGGGGAAGCTAACTATGGCTACACCTTC
TRBJ2-5 NA TRBD1 TRBV11-1 CASSFYGTGGRETQYF TGTGCCAGCAGCTTCTACGGGACAGGGGGCCGGGAGACCCAGTACTTC
TRBJ2-5 NA TRBD1 TRBV7-3 CASSQGTGGFQYF TGTGCCAGCAGCCAGGGGACAGGGGGCTTCCAGTACTTC
TRBJ1-1 few TRBD1 TRBV19 CASSKETGTWTEAFF TGTGCCAGTAGTAAGGAGACAGGGACGTGGACTGAAGCTTTCTTT
TRBJ1-6 once NA TRBV30 CAWTNPSGGRSPLHF TGTGCCTGGACCAACCCAAGCGGCGGGAGATCACCCCTCCACTTT
TRBJ2-5 NA NA TRBV7-8 CASSSPLGAQGTQYF TGTGCCAGCAGCTCCCCCTTGGGGGCGCAGGGGACCCAGTACTTC
TRBJ1-1 NA NA TRBV21-1 CASSKLGLSEAFF TGTGCCAGCAGCAAACTTGGACTCAGTGAAGCTTTCTTT
TRBJ1-2 NA TRBD1 TRBV5-1 CASSFGTVNNYGYTF TGCGCCAGCAGCTTTGGGACAGTGAATAACTATGGCTACACCTTC
TRBJ2-3 NA NA TRBV9 CASSVRDFSTDTQYF TGTGCCAGCAGCGTAAGGGACTTTAGCACAGATACGCAGTATTTT
TRBJ2-2 NA NA TRBV6-2/TRBV6-3 CASSYSGPLAGWNTGELFF TGTGCCAGCAGTTATTCCGGGCCTCTGGCGGGGTGGAACACCGGGGAGCTGTTTTTT
TRBJ2-7 NA NA TRBV6-5 CASSRDSAYEQYF TGTGCCAGCAGCAGGGACTCTGCCTACGAGCAGTACTTC
TRBJ2-3 NA NA TRBV6-4 CASSDSGLDTQYF TGTGCCAGCAGTGACTCCGGGTTAGATACGCAGTATTTT
TRBJ1-1 NA NA TRBV19 CASSLGGVNTEAFF TGTGCCAGTAGTTTGGGAGGGGTGAACACTGAAGCTTTCTTT
TRBJ1-6 few TRBD1 TRBV28 CASSPPRQGVSPLHF TGTGCCAGCAGCCCACCCCGGCAGGGGGTTTCACCCCTCCACTTT
TRBJ2-1 NA NA TRBV4-3 CASSQEGVLYNEQFF TGCGCCAGCAGCCAAGAGGGCGTTTTGTACAATGAGCAGTTCTTC
TRBJ2-6 NA NA TRBV7-2 CASSLDGRGTLGANVLTF TGTGCCAGCAGCTTAGACGGCCGAGGGACACTAGGGGCCAACGTCCTGACTTTC
TRBJ1-2 NA NA TRBV4-3 CASSQSPGGGSNYGYTF TGCGCCAGCAGCCAATCCCCCGGAGGAGGCTCAAACTATGGCTACACCTTC
TRBJ2-3 NA NA TRBV15 CATSRDLRRDSTDTQYF TGTGCCACCAGCAGAGATCTAAGGCGGGACAGCACAGATACGCAGTATTTT
TRBJ1-1 few TRBD1 TRBV6-6 CASNPGRQGAEAFF TGTGCCAGCAACCCTGGCCGACAGGGCGCTGAAGCTTTCTTT
TRBJ1-4 NA NA TRBV5-4 CASSYNRPGQGFATNEKLFF TGTGCCAGCAGCTATAATAGACCGGGACAAGGATTCGCAACTAATGAAAAACTGTTTTTT
TRBJ1-1 few NA TRBV18 CASSPLNKMNTEAFF TGTGCCAGCTCACCACTAAACAAGATGAACACTGAAGCTTTCTTT
TRBJ2-3 NA NA TRBV19 CASTLRVSDTQYF TGTGCCAGTACCCTCCGGGTCTCAGATACGCAGTATTTT
TRBJ2-3 once TRBD2 TRBV9 CASSVSQRGAITDTQYF TGTGCCAGCAGCGTTTCCCAGCGGGGGGCTATCACAGATACGCAGTATTTT